The 3 T cell receptor beta chains given below trace back to one sample, sequenced in a study of blood T cell repertoires in COVID-19. Generated by immunoSEQ multiplex PCR, the TCRdb table keeps only in-frame clones and is missing some. The data show some 200,000 clones, about 85% seen once. The sequenced sample consisted of peripheral blood. The source of these receptors is an older woman who had recovered from COVID-19.

This chain joins TRBV21-1 and TRBJ2-5; the tabulated D call, TRBD1, remains unverified against the DNA. TRBV21-1 is flagged as a pseudogene. This CDR3 spans 13 amino acids. The CDR3 here is CASTIQPQETQYF. The DNA for the CDR3 is TGTGCCAGCACCATACAGCCTCAAGAGACCCAGTACTTC.

The V gene is TRBV11-2, the J gene TRBJ1-2; D is perhaps TRBD1 (5 bases). CDR1 and CDR2 (germline): SGHAT, FQNNGV. The V end was cut by 1 base, the J end by 7 bases, with 10 bases between. The CDR3 totals 13 residues. The CDR3, as DNA: TGTGCCAGCAGCTTAGGGCCCGGGGGTGGCTACACCTTC. It codes for CASSLGPGGGYTF.

This clone was found once. The rearrangement links TRBV5-4 to TRBJ2-3, with 12 bases that match TRBD2. The CDR3 consists of 17 residues. V lost 4 bases and J lost 2; bases outside the gene matches: 8. Germline V gene sequence: CDR1 SGHNT, CDR2 YYREEE (reference sequence). CDR3 in DNA: TGTGCCAGCAGCCCCGGGCTAGCGGGGGGGTTCACAGATACGCAGTATTTT. Residues: CASSPGLAGGFTDTQYF.